This TCR beta chain came from a study of cytomegalovirus exposure and HLA in healthy donors. Study outcomes and limitations: CMV serostatus alone was available as immune exposure information. TCR association rates varied by HLA locus in a later analysis, with DRB1 highest and HLA-C lowest. In a later analysis, at a false discovery rate of 0.05, 17,000 or so TCR beta sequences were associated with HLA alleles.

On this clone: Its antigen is unknown.

Vbeta (60) and Jbeta (13) primers were used in the PCR. Assay used: immunoSEQ multiplex PCR; TCRdb lists only in-frame clones, some missing. The sample lists roughly 150,000 clones; around three quarters were seen once. The CDR3 runs to 15 residues. The germline CDR1 and CDR2 sequences are LNHDA and SQIVND (reference sequence). The germline V and J ends were trimmed by 1 base and 2 bases, with 11 bases remaining between them. This rearrangement joins TRBV19 to TRBJ2-5, with D maybe TRBD2 (7 bases). The sequenced sample consisted of PBMCs. This TCR was recovered from an older woman in good health and CMV-seropositive. The CDR3 here is CASSIGGGQQETQYF. CDR3 DNA sequence: TGTGCCAGTAGTATAGGGGGGGGCCAACAAGAGACCCAGTACTTC.